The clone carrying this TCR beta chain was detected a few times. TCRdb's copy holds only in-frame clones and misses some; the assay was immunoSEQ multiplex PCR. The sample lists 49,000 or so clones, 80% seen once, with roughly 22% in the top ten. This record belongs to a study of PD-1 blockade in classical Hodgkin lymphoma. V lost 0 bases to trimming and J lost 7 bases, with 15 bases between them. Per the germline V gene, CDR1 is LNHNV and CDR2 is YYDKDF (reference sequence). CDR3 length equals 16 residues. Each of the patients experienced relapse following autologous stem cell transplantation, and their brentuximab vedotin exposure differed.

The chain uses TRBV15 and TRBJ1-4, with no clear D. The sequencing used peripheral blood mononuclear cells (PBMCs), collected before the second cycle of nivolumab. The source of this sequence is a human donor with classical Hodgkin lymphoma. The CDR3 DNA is TGTGCCACCAGCAGAGATCGGTCCCGGGCAAGTGAAAAACTGTTTTTT. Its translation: CATSRDRSRASEKLFF.